This T cell receptor (beta chain) was found in a study of identical twins. The length of the CDR3 is 15 residues. Trimming removed 2 bases at V and 0 bases at J, with 8 bases between. Per the germline V gene, CDR1 is MNHNS and CDR2 is SASEGT. Each CDR3 protein is one row after TCRdb ran MiXCR on the 5' RACE reads. The sample contains 1.5 million or so distinct CDR3 sequences, more than 30% of which appear only once. Sequences were obtained from cord blood. The J gene is TRBJ2-1, the V gene TRBV6-1; D is undetermined. This TCR was sampled from a newborn girl in good health. The DNA of the CDR3 is TGTGCCAGCAGTGAAACTACGAGCTCCTACAATGAGCAGTTCTTC. Amino acid sequence: CASSETTSSYNEQFF.